Below, one T cell receptor beta chain is given with its context. This entry comes from a study of blood T cell repertoires in COVID-19. As for the study in general: T cells, B-cell-depleted T cells, or PBMCs supplied cDNA or gDNA.

Here immunoSEQ multiplex PCR was the method, and the copy in TCRdb shows in-frame clones only, minus some. The sample includes roughly 260,000 clones, roughly nine tenths seen only once; the top ten take 1.2%. Germline loops: CDR1 SEHNR, CDR2 FQNEAQ (reference sequence). This CDR3 comprises 18 residues. Trimming at V came to 2 bases and at J to 5 bases, leaving 16 bases not matched to a gene. Sequenced input: PBMCs or T cells enriched from blood (not recorded which). This clonotype originated in a human donor in a cohort exposed to, infected with or recovered from COVID-19 (not recorded which). The donor label of this sample is uncertain. V usage is TRBV7-9 and J usage is TRBJ2-5; 8 bases are shared with TRBD2. CDR3 sequence (DNA): TGTGCCAGCAGCTTACCCCGAGGGACTAGGATGGGCAGCGAGACCCAGTACTTC. It is translated as CASSLPRGTRMGSETQYF.